The sequence of this TCR beta chain was determined in a study of OX40 agonist ivuxolimab in advanced cancers. Study as a whole: All patients had ivuxolimab intravenously every 2 weeks at 0.01 to 10 mg/kg.

With respect to this clone: Its antigen is not known.

Findings of the study overall: With doses of 0.1-3.0 mg/kg, partial responders showed among the lowest clonal expansion. Some patients without response likewise showed low normalized clonal expansion.

Trimming shortened V by 2 bases and J by 8 bases, and 12 bases separated the two germline ends. Germline V gene sequence: CDR1 MNHNS, CDR2 SASEGT. There are 13 residues in the CDR3. Sequencing was performed with immunoSEQ multiplex PCR; in TCRdb, only in-frame clones are kept and a portion is missing. The sample shows around 69,000 clones, 85% to 90% of them seen only once. The specimen was CD4+ or CD8+ T cells sorted from blood, collected in a trial of the OX40 agonist ivuxolimab. The chain carries TRBV6-1 and TRBJ1-2, with unresolved D. The TCR comes from an adult with an advanced solid tumor such as melanoma, head and neck, liver or kidney cancer. CDR3 nucleotides: TGTGCCAGCAGTGAAAGGCCTGGAGGGGGCTACACCTTC. Amino acid sequence: CASSERPGGGYTF.